This TCR beta chain was sequenced in a study of CD8 T cells in ankylosing spondylitis. General study points: The study identified a TCR beta motif of roughly eight highly homologous variants that appeared characteristic of ankylosing spondylitis blood. Reports say disease-linked clones showed up significantly more in matched ankylosing spondylitis synovial fluid.

Notes on this clonotype: Antigen: not known.

Making the TCR beta libraries involved quantitative 5'-RACE with molecular barcodes. TCRdb independently ran MiXCR on the 5' RACE reads; one entry per CDR3 protein. The sample has around 480,000 distinct CDR3 sequences; roughly 15% are singletons. Germline V CDR1 and CDR2: MNHNS, SASEGT. The CDR3 extends over 14 amino acids. The V and J ends lost 5 bases and 9 bases respectively, with 17 bases between them. The specimen sequenced was blood, either unsorted or a sorted T cell fraction (not recorded which). The chain joins TRBV6-1 to TRBJ2-1; D might be TRBD1 (6 bases). This TCR came from a male donor with ankylosing spondylitis. The CDR3 sequence: CASSPGVRGIEQFF. The CDR3 coding sequence is TGTGCCAGCAGTCCAGGAGTCAGGGGAATTGAGCAGTTCTTC.